Below are 5 T cell receptor beta chains sequenced from a single sample in a study of T-cell memory formation after mild COVID-19. Each CDR3 protein is one row after TCRdb ran MiXCR on the 5' RACE reads. The sample lists 400,000 to 450,000 distinct CDR3 sequences, more than 15% occurring once. The sample consisted of PBMCs or a T cell subset sorted from them (not recorded which). These receptors originate from a man aged 18 to 30 who had mild COVID-19 (a few samples of this study predate the infection). Cell type and time point are not known.

The table lists this clonotype with a few counts. This chain connects TRBV7-2 to TRBJ2-5, with 9 positions matching TRBD2. This CDR3 has 14 amino acids. The germline V gene encodes CDR1 SGHTA and CDR2 FQGNSA. With 6 bases clipped from V and 2 bases from J, the junction kept 4 bases outside the gene matches. The CDR3 is CASRKAGGQETQYF. The DNA for the CDR3 is TGTGCCAGCAGAAAGGCGGGGGGGCAAGAGACCCAGTACTTC.

This clonotype was seen a handful of times. The CDR3 region is CASSLRRGDSSYNEQFF. CDR3 DNA sequence: TGTGCCAGCAGTTTACGGCGGGGTGATAGCTCCTACAATGAGCAGTTCTTC. V is TRBV12-3 or TRBV12-4 and J is TRBJ2-1, with D possibly being TRBD2 (6 bases). Trimming left V 2 bases short and J 0 bases short, with 14 bases between. This CDR3 contains 17 residues.

This chain uses TRBV12-3 or TRBV12-4 with TRBJ2-2; 9 nucleotides line up with TRBD2. The CDR3 spans 14 residues. V shed 7 bases, J shed 6 bases, and the junction held 6 bases outside the gene matches. CDR3: CASTPSGAAGELFF. CDR3 sequence (DNA): TGTGCCAGCACCCCTAGCGGGGCGGCCGGGGAGCTGTTTTTT.

The V gene is TRBV27, the J gene TRBJ2-4, with D maybe TRBD2 (5 bases). CDR3 size: 14 residues. The germline V and J ends were trimmed by 6 bases and 7 bases, with 16 bases remaining between them. The germline gives CDR1 MNHEY, CDR2 SMNVEV (reference sequence). The CDR3 is CASSGWERENIQYF. CDR3 coding DNA: TGTGCCAGCAGCGGATGGGAAAGGGAGAACATTCAGTACTTC.

V and J are TRBV7-9 and TRBJ1-6; D ambiguous. Germline V CDR1 and CDR2: SEHNR, FQNEAQ (reference sequence). Trimming removed 8 bases at V and 3 bases at J, with 26 bases between. This CDR3 spans 19 amino acids. CDR3 loop: CASQVVGINQYGYNSPLHF. DNA of the CDR3: TGTGCCAGCCAAGTAGTAGGGATAAACCAATACGGCTATAATTCACCCCTCCACTTT.